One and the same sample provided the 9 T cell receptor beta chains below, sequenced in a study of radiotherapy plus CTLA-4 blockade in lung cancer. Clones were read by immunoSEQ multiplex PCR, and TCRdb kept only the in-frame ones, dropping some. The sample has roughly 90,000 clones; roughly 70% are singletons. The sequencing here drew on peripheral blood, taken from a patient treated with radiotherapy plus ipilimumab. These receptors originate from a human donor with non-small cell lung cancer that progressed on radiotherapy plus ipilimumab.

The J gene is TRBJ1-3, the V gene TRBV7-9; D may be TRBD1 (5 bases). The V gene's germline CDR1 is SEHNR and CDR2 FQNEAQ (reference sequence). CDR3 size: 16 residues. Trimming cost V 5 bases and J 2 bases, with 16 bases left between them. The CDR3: CASSPPLGPPGNTIYF. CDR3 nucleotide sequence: TGTGCCAGCAGCCCCCCTTTGGGACCTCCTGGAAACACCATATATTTT.

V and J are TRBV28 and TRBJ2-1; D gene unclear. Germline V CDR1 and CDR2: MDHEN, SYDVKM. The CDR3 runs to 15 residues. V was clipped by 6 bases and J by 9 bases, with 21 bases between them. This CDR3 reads CASSPLASLRSEQFF. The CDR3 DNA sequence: TGTGCCAGCAGCCCCTTAGCCTCCCTGAGGAGTGAGCAGTTCTTC.

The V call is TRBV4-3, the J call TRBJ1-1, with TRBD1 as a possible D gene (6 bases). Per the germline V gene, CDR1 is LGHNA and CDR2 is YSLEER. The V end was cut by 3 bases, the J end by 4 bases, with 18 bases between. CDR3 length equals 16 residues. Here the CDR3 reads CASSQSSDSGATEAFF. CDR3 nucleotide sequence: TGCGCCAGCAGCCAGTCATCGGACAGTGGGGCCACTGAAGCTTTCTTT.

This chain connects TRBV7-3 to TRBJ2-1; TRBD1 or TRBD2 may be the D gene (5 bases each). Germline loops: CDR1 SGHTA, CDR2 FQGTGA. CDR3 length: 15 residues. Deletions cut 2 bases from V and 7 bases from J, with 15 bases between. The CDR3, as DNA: TGTGCCAGCAGCTTAGATCCGAAGGGACGGAATGAGCAGTTCTTC. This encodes CASSLDPKGRNEQFF.

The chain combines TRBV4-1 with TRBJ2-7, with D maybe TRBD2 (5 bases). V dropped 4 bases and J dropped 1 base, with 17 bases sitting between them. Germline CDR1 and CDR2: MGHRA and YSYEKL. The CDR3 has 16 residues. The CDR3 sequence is CASSRAGSSGSYEQYF. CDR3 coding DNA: TGCGCCAGCAGCCGAGCCGGATCCAGCGGATCCTACGAGCAGTACTTC.

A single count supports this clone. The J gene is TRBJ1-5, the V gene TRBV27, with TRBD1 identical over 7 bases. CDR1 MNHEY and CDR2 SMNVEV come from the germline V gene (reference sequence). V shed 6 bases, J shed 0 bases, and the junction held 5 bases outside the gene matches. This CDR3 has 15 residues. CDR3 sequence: CASRRTGDSNQPQHF. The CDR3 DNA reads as TGTGCCAGCAGACGAACAGGGGATAGCAATCAGCCCCAGCATTTT.

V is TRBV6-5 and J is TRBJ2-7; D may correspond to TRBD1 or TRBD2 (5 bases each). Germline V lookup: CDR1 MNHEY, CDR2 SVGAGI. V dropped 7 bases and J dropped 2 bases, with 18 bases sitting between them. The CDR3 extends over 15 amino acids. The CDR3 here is CASTPTRDPTYEQYF. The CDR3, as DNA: TGTGCCAGCACCCCGACCCGGGACCCAACCTACGAGCAGTACTTC.

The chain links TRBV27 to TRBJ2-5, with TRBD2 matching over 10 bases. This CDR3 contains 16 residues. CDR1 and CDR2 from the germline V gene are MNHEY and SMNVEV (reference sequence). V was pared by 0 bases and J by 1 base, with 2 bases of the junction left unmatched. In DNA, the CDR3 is TGTGCCAGCAGTTTATCGGTAGCGGGAGGCCAAGAGACCCAGTACTTC. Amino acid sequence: CASSLSVAGGQETQYF.

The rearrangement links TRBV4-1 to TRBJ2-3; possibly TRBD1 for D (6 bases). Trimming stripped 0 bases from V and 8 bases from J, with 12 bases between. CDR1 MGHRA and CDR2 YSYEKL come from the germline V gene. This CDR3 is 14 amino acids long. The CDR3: CASSQEGAGGTQYF. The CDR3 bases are TGCGCCAGCAGCCAAGAGGGGGCTGGGGGTACGCAGTATTTT.